This T cell receptor beta chain derives from a study of T cell responses to AZD1222 COVID-19 vaccine. The CDR3 contains 14 residues. With 0 bases removed from V and 6 bases from J, the gap between germline ends came to 12 bases. The germline V gene encodes CDR1 SGHNT and CDR2 YYREEE (reference sequence). Here immunoSEQ multiplex PCR was the method, and the copy in TCRdb shows in-frame clones only, minus some. Among around 28,000 clones listed, around 86% were seen once. This receptor was obtained from an adult in good health. The chain couples TRBV5-4 to TRBJ1-2; D ambiguous. Specimen: peripheral blood, collected on day 0 of AZD1222 vaccination. The CDR3: CASSLGRPGDGYTF. The CDR3 coding sequence is TGTGCCAGCAGCTTGGGCCGACCTGGGGATGGCTACACCTTC.